The 31 T cell receptor beta chains below come from one sample, sequenced in a study of CD8 T cells in Susac syndrome. RNA, at about 0.45 to 1 ug, was reverse transcribed with random hexamers. Via MiXCR, TCRdb re-called the immunoSEQ multiplex PCR reads, giving one row per CDR3 protein. The sample includes 150,000 to 190,000 distinct CDR3 sequences, about 94% of them seen just once. The sample consisted of CD8+ T cells from PBMCs. The receptors shown here come from a human donor with multiple sclerosis.

The rearrangement joins TRBV7-9 to TRBJ2-7, with D unresolved. The CDR3 loop spans 17 amino acids. Trimming removed 5 bases at V and 1 base at J, with 21 bases between. Germline CDR1 reads SEHNR; CDR2 reads FQNEAQ (reference sequence). The CDR3 reads CASSPPVTTSGSYEQYF. In DNA form, the CDR3 reads TGTGCCAGCAGCCCTCCGGTCACAACATCAGGATCCTACGAGCAGTACTTC.

The rearrangement joins TRBV29-1 to TRBJ2-1; the match to TRBD2 covers 10 bases. The CDR3 loop spans 15 amino acids. Germline assignment: CDR1 SQVTM and CDR2 ANQGSEA. J lost 6 bases, V lost 6 bases, and 11 bases had no gene match. The CDR3 protein is CSVLGVSGGLNEQFF. The DNA of the CDR3 is TGCAGCGTCCTAGGGGTTAGCGGGGGGCTCAATGAGCAGTTCTTC.

V usage is TRBV3-1 and J usage is TRBJ1-6; D is ambiguous. Trimming left V 6 bases short and J 10 bases short, with 7 bases between. CDR3 length: 11 amino acids. Germline V gene sequence: CDR1 LGHDT, CDR2 YNNKEL (reference sequence). The CDR3 DNA follows: TGTGCCAGCAGTCACGACTCACCCCTCCACTTT. It translates to CASSHDSPLHF.

The chain carries TRBV7-9 and TRBJ2-7; weak D call: TRBD2 (5 bases). Trimming pared 6 bases from V and 3 bases from J, leaving 12 bases between. Germline CDR1 SEHNR, CDR2 FQNEAQ (reference sequence). The CDR3 is 13 residues long. This CDR3 is CASRPPRDYEQYF. For the CDR3, the DNA is TGTGCCAGCAGGCCTCCCCGGGACTACGAGCAGTACTTC.

The chain joins TRBV27 to TRBJ2-7, with D possibly being TRBD2 (6 bases). Trimming took 0 bases from V and 7 from J, leaving 16 bases between them. CDR3 size: 15 residues. Germline V gene sequence: CDR1 MNHEY, CDR2 SMNVEV (reference sequence). The CDR3 loop reads CASSLSGGGGREQYF. DNA of the CDR3: TGTGCCAGCAGTTTATCCGGGGGTGGTGGCCGAGAGCAGTACTTC.

The V and J genes are TRBV20-1 and TRBJ1-2; D not resolved. The V end lost 0 bases, the J end lost 5 bases, and 10 bases lay between the germline ends. Germline values: CDR1 DFQATT, CDR2 SNEGSKA (reference sequence). The CDR3 loop spans 13 amino acids. This CDR3 reads CSARDLGKYGYTF. In nucleotides, the CDR3 is TGCAGTGCTAGAGATCTAGGAAAATATGGCTACACCTTC.

The chain has TRBV4-2 and TRBJ1-5; tentative D call: TRBD1 (5 bases). Germline lookup yields CDR1 LGHNA and CDR2 YNFKEQ. V gave up 0 bases and J gave up 6 bases, with 12 bases separating them. This CDR3 is 15 amino acids long. CDR3 residues: CASSQDQGGRQPQHF. DNA of the CDR3: TGTGCCAGCAGCCAAGATCAGGGCGGACGTCAGCCCCAGCATTTT.

This sequence joins TRBV5-1 and TRBJ2-7, with D perhaps being TRBD1 or TRBD2 (5 bases each). Germline assignment: CDR1 SGHRS and CDR2 YFSETQ. V shed 2 bases and J shed 0 bases, with 15 bases lying between them. The CDR3 contains 16 residues. Written as DNA, the CDR3 is TGCGCCAGCAGCTTTGATCCCGGGACGGACTCCTACGAGCAGTACTTC. Amino acid sequence: CASSFDPGTDSYEQYF. The whole variable domain, filled in from reference TRBV5-1 and TRBJ2-7, reads KAGVTQTPRYLIKTRGQQVTLSCSPISGHRSVSWYQQTPGQGLQFLFEYFSETQRNKGNFPGRFSGRQFSNSRSEMNVSTLELGDSALYLCASSFDPGTDSYEQYFGPGTRLTVT.

V is TRBV3-1 and J is TRBJ2-1, with 9 nucleotides matching TRBD2. Germline CDR1 LGHDT, CDR2 YNNKEL (reference sequence). V shed 4 bases and J 0 bases; nucleotides not matched to a gene: 7. The CDR3 extends over 17 amino acids. CDR3 region: CASSPRAGGNSYNEQFF. In nucleotides, the CDR3 is TGTGCCAGCAGCCCCCGGGCGGGGGGGAACTCCTACAATGAGCAGTTCTTC.

The V gene is TRBV20-1, the J gene TRBJ1-1; TRBD1 matches at 7 bases. In germline, CDR1 is DFQATT, CDR2 SNEGSKA (reference sequence). J gave up 5 bases and V 4 bases, and 7 bases lay outside the gene matches. The CDR3 loop spans 13 amino acids. The CDR3 region is CSATNRGMTEAFF. The CDR3 region has the DNA TGCAGTGCTACTAACAGGGGAATGACTGAAGCTTTCTTT.

This rearrangement joins TRBV30 to TRBJ1-2; D is unresolved. The length of the CDR3 is 14 residues. The V gene's germline CDR1 is GTSNPN and CDR2 SVGIG (reference sequence). The V end lost 0 bases, the J end lost 4 bases, and 12 bases lay between the germline ends. In DNA, the CDR3 is TGTGCCTGGAGTGTACACGGAACCCTCTATGGCTACACCTTC. This encodes CAWSVHGTLYGYTF.

The genes are TRBV7-7 and TRBJ2-7; TRBD1 agrees at 7 bases. Trimming cost V 0 bases and J 6 bases; bases outside gene matches: 14. The CDR3 runs 17 residues. CDR1 is SSHAT and CDR2 is FNYEAQ in the germline V gene (reference sequence). CDR3 protein: CASSLAKYANRGPEQYF. As DNA, the CDR3 is TGTGCCAGCAGCTTAGCGAAGTATGCCAACAGGGGTCCCGAGCAGTACTTC.

In its sample, this clonotype was seen once. This chain links TRBV5-8 with TRBJ2-2, with D perhaps being TRBD1 or TRBD2 (5 bases each). CDR3 length: 15 amino acids. The germline CDR1 and CDR2 sequences are SGHTS and YDEGEE. Trimming took 4 bases from V and 6 from J, leaving 16 bases between them. The CDR3 region has the DNA TGTGCCAGCAGCCTCCGAGGGACGTACCCCGGGGAGCTGTTTTTT. This gives the protein CASSLRGTYPGELFF.

The gene calls are TRBV24-1 and TRBJ1-2; D is possibly TRBD1 (5 bases). The CDR3 runs to 17 residues. V gave up 1 base and J gave up 4 bases, with 18 bases separating them. Germline V lookup: CDR1 KGHDR, CDR2 SFDVKD. The CDR3 loop reads CATSDLPPLDSPYGYTF. CDR3 DNA sequence: TGTGCCACCAGTGATTTACCCCCGCTAGACAGTCCCTATGGCTACACCTTC.

The rearrangement joins TRBV7-9 to TRBJ2-1; 8 positions match TRBD1. V lost 3 bases, J lost 8 bases, and 6 bases stayed unmatched. Germline V gene lookup returns CDR1 SEHNR and CDR2 FQNEAQ (reference sequence). The CDR3 length is 14 residues. DNA for the CDR3: TGTGCCAGCAGCTTCGATGACAGGGGCGATGAGCAGTTCTTC. Translation: CASSFDDRGDEQFF.

The CDR3 sequence: CASSLEGTSEYNEQFF. For the CDR3, the DNA is TGTGCCAGCAGCTTAGAAGGGACTAGCGAGTACAATGAGCAGTTCTTC. The chain has TRBV7-8 and TRBJ2-1; TRBD2 matches 10 bases. This CDR3 has 16 residues. V lost 1 base, J lost 4 bases, and 4 bases stayed unmatched. The V gene's germline CDR1 is SGHVS and CDR2 FQNEAQ.

The chain joins TRBV7-8 to TRBJ2-5; D is unclear. V gave up 2 bases and J gave up 1 base, with 11 bases separating them. Germline CDR1 and CDR2: SGHVS and FQNEAQ. The CDR3 contains 15 residues. CDR3 residues: CASSLPVWGQETQYF. The CDR3 DNA sequence: TGTGCCAGCAGCTTACCAGTTTGGGGCCAAGAGACCCAGTACTTC. The full variable domain, with the rest looked up from reference TRBV7-8 and TRBJ2-5, is GAGVSQSPRYKVAKRGQDVALRCDPISGHVSLFWYQQALGQGPEFLTYFQNEAQLDKSGLPSDRFFAERPEGSVSTLKIQRTQQEDSAVYLCASSLPVWGQETQYFGPGTRLLVL.

On this clonotype itself: Compared with germline, one end of the junction differs, possibly owing to a read error. The chain employs TRBV12-3 or TRBV12-4 and TRBJ2-7, with D perhaps TRBD2 (5 bases). The CDR3 runs 12 residues. CDR3 sequence: CASTTDSNEQYF. The CDR3 nucleotides are TGTGCCAGCACCACGGACTCCAACGAGCAGTACTTC.

This clonotype was picked up one time. The chain is built from TRBV29-1 and TRBJ2-2; a weak D match, TRBD2 (6 bases). The V end lost 3 bases, the J end lost 0 bases, and 11 bases lay between the germline ends. The CDR3 sequence is 15 residues long. CDR1 and CDR2 (germline): SQVTM, ANQGSEA. The CDR3 DNA reads TGCAGCGTTGACGGGGGTGGGACGAACACCGGGGAGCTGTTTTTT. This sequence encodes CSVDGGGTNTGELFF.

The chain links TRBV7-9 to TRBJ2-5, with 7 bases that match TRBD1. CDR1 and CDR2 from the germline V gene are SEHNR and FQNEAQ (reference sequence). The CDR3 spans 14 residues. V shed 3 bases and J 5 bases; nucleotides not matched to a gene: 6. The CDR3 loop reads CASSFRQGPETQYF. The CDR3 DNA reads TGTGCCAGCAGCTTCCGACAGGGCCCGGAGACCCAGTACTTC.

This chain connects TRBV27 to TRBJ1-5; 9 nucleotides match TRBD1. CDR1 is MNHEY and CDR2 is SMNVEV in the germline V gene (reference sequence). The CDR3 totals 13 residues. The junction had 5 bases not matched to a gene; V was cut back by 6 bases and J by 8 bases. CDR3 DNA sequence: TGTGCCAGCAGCTTACAGGGGGCAGAGCCCCAGCATTTT. Translating it yields CASSLQGAEPQHF.

The chain has TRBV30 and TRBJ1-1; D perhaps matches TRBD1 (5 bases). The germline V gene encodes CDR1 GTSNPN and CDR2 SVGIG (reference sequence). Trimming pared 3 bases from V and 7 bases from J, leaving 9 bases between. The CDR3 extends over 11 amino acids. The CDR3, as DNA: TGTGCCTGGAGCGAGGGGAGTGAAGCTTTCTTT. Translated: CAWSEGSEAFF.

In DNA, the CDR3 is TGCAGTGCTAGAGAACGGTCCGAGGGGGAAAAACTGTTTTTT. Translation: CSARERSEGEKLFF. The chain recombines TRBV20-1 with TRBJ1-4, with D maybe TRBD1 (5 bases). Per germline, CDR1 DFQATT and CDR2 SNEGSKA (reference sequence). The CDR3 extends over 14 amino acids. The germline V and J ends were trimmed by 0 bases and 8 bases, with 13 bases remaining between them.

As concerns this clonotype: An end of the junction differs from the germline gene, which may be a read error. The genes are TRBV11-2 and TRBJ2-2; 10 bases agree with TRBD1. Per the germline V gene, CDR1 is SGHAT and CDR2 is FQNNGV. CDR3 length equals 13 residues. The DNA of the CDR3 is TGCGGATCGGGACAGGGGAAAACCGGGGAGCTGTTTTTT. It specifies CGSGQGKTGELFF. The full variable domain, rest sourced from reference TRBV11-2 and TRBJ2-2, is EAGVAQSPRYKIIEKRQSVAFWCNPISGHATLYWYQQILGQGPKLLIQFQNNGVVDDSQLPKDRFSAERLKGVDSTLKIQPAKLEDSAVYLCGSGQGKTGELFFGEGSRLTVL.

This chain joins TRBV4-2 and TRBJ2-7; 8 bases align to TRBD2. Germline V gene lookup returns CDR1 LGHNA and CDR2 YNFKEQ. V shed 5 bases and J 5 bases; nucleotides not matched to a gene: 8. This CDR3 is 14 amino acids long. CDR3 in amino acids: CASSGAGGRDEQYF. The CDR3 region has the DNA TGTGCCAGCAGCGGGGCGGGGGGCCGCGACGAGCAGTACTTC.

This chain uses TRBV9 with TRBJ2-1; 8 bases fit TRBD2. Trimming removed 2 bases from V and 3 bases from J; junction bases left unmatched: 4. Looked up from germline, CDR1 is SGDLS and CDR2 is YYNGEE. The CDR3 is 15 amino acids. The CDR3 region has the DNA TGTGCCAGCAGCGTTGGCGGGGGGATCTACAATGAGCAGTTCTTC. It codes for CASSVGGGIYNEQFF.

The J gene is TRBJ1-2, the V gene TRBV28; D is unresolved. Per the germline V gene, CDR1 is MDHEN and CDR2 is SYDVKM. The CDR3 has 12 residues. V was pared by 5 bases and J by 8 bases, with 12 bases between. CDR3 coding DNA: TGTGCCAGCAGTCCGCGGACGGTAGGCTACACCTTC. This encodes CASSPRTVGYTF.

This clonotype was observed once. The chain carries TRBV9 and TRBJ1-5; tentatively, D is TRBD1 (5 bases). Trimming stripped 3 bases from V and 3 bases from J, with 13 bases between. The CDR3 contains 15 residues. Germline assignment: CDR1 SGDLS and CDR2 YYNGEE. The CDR3 spells CASSASGTDNQPQHF. Here the CDR3 DNA reads TGTGCCAGCAGCGCGTCCGGGACGGACAATCAGCCCCAGCATTTT.

The rearrangement uses TRBV13 and TRBJ2-4; D ambiguous. V was trimmed by 6 bases and J by 0 bases, leaving 12 bases between them. Germline-derived CDR1 and CDR2 are PRHDT and FYEKMQ (reference sequence). The CDR3 has 15 residues. CDR3 sequence: CASSPEGLAKNIQYF. Here the CDR3 DNA reads TGTGCCAGCAGTCCGGAAGGGCTAGCCAAAAACATTCAGTACTTC.

As to this clonotype: One end of the junction does not line up with germline, which may come from a read error. The genes are TRBV7-9 and TRBJ2-5; perhaps TRBD2 as D (5 bases). Germline CDR1 is SEHNR and CDR2 is FQNEAQ (reference sequence). This CDR3 contains 17 residues. The CDR3 spells CASTLEPGIRGQETQYF. The CDR3 nucleotides are TGTGCCAGCACCTTAGAACCGGGGATTCGAGGCCAAGAGACCCAGTACTTC.

This chain connects TRBV29-1 to TRBJ1-2, with 9 bases fitting TRBD1. V trimming: 3 bases; J trimming: 3 bases; junction bases outside the gene matches: 5. The CDR3 totals 14 residues. The germline CDR1 and CDR2 sequences are SQVTM and ANQGSEA. In nucleotides, the CDR3 is TGCAGCGTTGATGACAGGGGGGGAGACTATGGCTACACCTTC. This gives the protein CSVDDRGGDYGYTF.